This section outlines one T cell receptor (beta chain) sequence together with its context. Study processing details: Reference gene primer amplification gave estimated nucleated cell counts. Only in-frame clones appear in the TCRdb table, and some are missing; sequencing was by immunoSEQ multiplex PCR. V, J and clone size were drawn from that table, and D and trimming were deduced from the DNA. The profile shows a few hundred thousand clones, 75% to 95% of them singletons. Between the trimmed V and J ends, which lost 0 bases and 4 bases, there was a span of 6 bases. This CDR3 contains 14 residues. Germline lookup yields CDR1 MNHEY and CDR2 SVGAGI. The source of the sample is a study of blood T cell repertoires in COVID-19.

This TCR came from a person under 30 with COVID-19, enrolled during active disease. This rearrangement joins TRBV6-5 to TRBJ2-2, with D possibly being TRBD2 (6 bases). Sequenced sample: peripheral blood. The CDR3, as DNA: TGTGCCAGCAGTTACTCGACTAGCACCGGGGAGCTGTTTTTT. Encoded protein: CASSYSTSTGELFF.